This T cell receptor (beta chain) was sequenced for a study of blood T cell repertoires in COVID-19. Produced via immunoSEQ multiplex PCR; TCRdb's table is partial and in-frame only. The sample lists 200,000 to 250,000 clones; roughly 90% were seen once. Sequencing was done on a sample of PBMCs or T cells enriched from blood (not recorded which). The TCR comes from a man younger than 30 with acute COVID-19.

For the CDR3, the DNA is TGTGCCAGCAGTTTGGTCGGGACAGGGGATTTACCCCTCCACTTT. Its protein is CASSLVGTGDLPLHF. The rearrangement joins TRBV27 to TRBJ1-6, with 10 nucleotides matching TRBD1. The trim removed 3 bases at V and 12 bases at J, leaving 8 bases unmatched. There are 15 residues in the CDR3. The germline V gene has CDR1 MNHEY and CDR2 SMNVEV (reference sequence).